These 6 T cell receptor beta chains came from one sample sequenced in a study of T cell responses to AZD1222 COVID-19 vaccine. The assay was immunoSEQ multiplex PCR, and TCRdb's table has in-frame clones only and misses some. The sample has some 79,000 clones, roughly 88% seen once. This specimen was peripheral blood, taken 28 days after the second AZD1222 dose. These receptors all come from an adult who received the AZD1222 COVID-19 vaccine.

This sequence joins TRBV18 and TRBJ2-1; 7 bases agree with TRBD2. V lost 3 bases, J lost 5 bases, and 16 bases stayed unmatched. The CDR3 is 18 residues long. Germline loops: CDR1 KGHSH, CDR2 LQKENI. As DNA, the CDR3 is TGTGCCAGCTCACCCCCGGGGTGGGGCGGGAGACAAAACAATGAGCAGTTCTTC. It yields the protein CASSPPGWGGRQNNEQFF.

The chain joins TRBV4-2 to TRBJ1-5; TRBD1 is a possible D gene (5 bases). Germline V gives CDR1 LGHNA, CDR2 YNFKEQ. This CDR3 comprises 16 residues. The V gene lost 0 bases and the J gene lost 4 bases, with 13 bases spanning the gap. For the CDR3, the DNA is TGTGCCAGCAGCCAAGAGGGGACGGACGCGAATCAGCCCCAGCATTTT. This sequence encodes CASSQEGTDANQPQHF.

The chain carries TRBV7-2 and TRBJ2-2; tentatively, D is TRBD1 (6 bases). Germline V CDR1 and CDR2: SGHTA, FQGNSA. The V end lost 6 bases, the J end lost 1 base, and 9 bases lay between the germline ends. This CDR3 is built from 14 residues. CDR3 sequence (DNA): TGTGCCAGCAGGCCACAGGGGAACACCGGGGAGCTGTTTTTT. Residues: CASRPQGNTGELFF.

Regarding this clone: Other DNA sequences from this sample encode an identical CDR3 as well. The chain joins TRBV28 to TRBJ2-7; 14 positions agree with TRBD2. Germline values: CDR1 MDHEN, CDR2 SYDVKM. Trimming at V came to 3 bases and at J to 4 bases, leaving 2 bases not matched to a gene. This CDR3 contains 15 residues. CDR3 nucleotide sequence: TGTGCCAGCAGTTTGGGACTAGCGGGAGTATACGAGCAGTACTTC. Protein product: CASSLGLAGVYEQYF.

The CDR3 protein is CASSYATPPGYGYTF. The DNA for the CDR3 is TGTGCCAGCAGTTACGCGACTCCTCCCGGCTATGGCTACACCTTC. The genes are TRBV6-5 and TRBJ1-2; no reliable D call. Germline CDR1 MNHEY, CDR2 SVGAGI. Between the trimmed V and J ends, which lost 2 bases and 4 bases, there was a span of 14 bases. The CDR3 is 15 amino acids.

V and J are TRBV7-2 and TRBJ1-1; D unclear. V was pared by 6 bases and J by 3 bases, with 17 bases between. The CDR3 totals 15 residues. Germline V gene lookup returns CDR1 SGHTA and CDR2 FQGNSA. As DNA, the CDR3 is TGTGCCAGCAGTCTTTCCCCGACCAGCGACACTGAAGCTTTCTTT. Its protein is CASSLSPTSDTEAFF.